The 32 T cell receptor beta chains below all came from one sample that was sequenced in a study of OX40 agonist ivuxolimab in advanced cancers. The library was produced with the immunoSEQ multiplex PCR assay. Sourced from immuneACCESS, this table was stored by TCRdb with only in-frame sequences that have V and J called. A share of the clones is absent; for the studies checked, an unresolved V gene accounts for under half, and the remainder has no known explanation. The sample profile shows roughly 57,000 clones; roughly nine tenths of them were found once. Jointly, the top ten make up 16% of the sample. This specimen consisted of CD4+ or CD8+ T cells sorted from blood, obtained in a trial of the OX40 agonist ivuxolimab. These receptors all stem from an adult with an advanced solid tumor such as melanoma, head and neck, liver or kidney cancer.

The chain joins TRBV21-1 to TRBJ1-5; the table names TRBD1, a call not compared with the DNA. TRBV21-1 is flagged as a pseudogene. The CDR3 has 13 amino acids. In DNA form, the CDR3 reads TGTGCCCCGACGCCCTGGGGCTATCAGCCCCAGCATTTT. As protein: CAPTPWGYQPQHF.

CDR3: CASSLEMFNEQFF. The DNA for the CDR3 is TGTGCCAGCAGCTTGGAGATGTTCAATGAGCAGTTCTTC. The genes are TRBV5-4 and TRBJ2-1; D call uncertain. Germline V lookup: CDR1 SGHNT, CDR2 YYREEE (reference sequence). The CDR3 length is 13 residues. Between the trimmed V and J ends, which lost 0 bases and 6 bases, there was a span of 7 bases.

This clone occurred a few times. This rearrangement joins TRBV20-1 to TRBJ1-1; the D gene is possibly TRBD1 (5 bases). Trimming stripped 3 bases from V and 6 bases from J, with 8 bases between. Germline CDR1 DFQATT, CDR2 SNEGSKA (reference sequence). This CDR3 is built from 11 residues. The CDR3 nucleotides are TGCAGTGCTAGTCCGGGGGCTGAAGCTTTCTTT. Encoded protein: CSASPGAEAFF.

The chain joins TRBV4-2 to TRBJ2-3, with D hard to call. The V gene's germline CDR1 is LGHNA and CDR2 YNFKEQ. Deletions cut 5 bases from V and 2 bases from J, with 11 bases between. This CDR3 is 14 amino acids long. The CDR3 here is CASSGSAFTDTQYF. The CDR3 nucleotides read TGTGCCAGCAGCGGCTCGGCGTTCACAGATACGCAGTATTTT.

This chain joins TRBV7-9 and TRBJ1-5; 8 bases line up with TRBD1. The V gene's germline CDR1 is SEHNR and CDR2 FQNEAQ (reference sequence). The junction had 8 bases not matched to a gene; V was cut back by 5 bases and J by 2 bases. The CDR3 is made up of 16 amino acids. The CDR3 nucleotides are TGTGCCAGCAGCAAAGGACAGGGAAGGGGCAATCAGCCCCAGCATTTT. Amino acids: CASSKGQGRGNQPQHF. Supplemented by reference TRBV7-9 and TRBJ1-5, the full variable domain reads DTGVSQNPRHKITKRGQNVTFRCDPISEHNRLYWYRQTLGQGPEFLTYFQNEAQLEKSRLLSDRFSAERPKGSFSTLEIQRTEQGDSAMYLCASSKGQGRGNQPQHFGDGTRLSIL.

The rearrangement joins TRBV7-3 to TRBJ2-2; 11 bases are shared with TRBD1. CDR1 and CDR2 from the germline V gene are SGHTA and FQGTGA. The CDR3 runs 15 residues. Trimming removed 5 bases from V and 9 bases from J; junction bases left unmatched: 8. CDR3 sequence (DNA): TGTGCCAGCAGCCGCCCCGGGACAGGGGGGCGGGAGCTGTTTTTT. Translating gives CASSRPGTGGRELFF.

V usage is TRBV11-3 and J usage is TRBJ2-1; D assignment may be TRBD1 or TRBD2 (5 bases each). CDR1 is SGHNT and CDR2 is YENEEA in the germline V gene. The CDR3 covers 13 residues. Trimming took 4 bases from V and 9 from J, leaving 13 bases between them. The CDR3: CASSSQGRGEQFF. The CDR3 nucleotides are TGTGCCAGCAGCTCCCAGGGACGAGGTGAGCAGTTCTTC. Supplemented by reference TRBV11-3 and TRBJ2-1, the full variable domain reads EAGVVQSPRYKIIEKKQPVAFWCNPISGHNTLYWYLQNLGQGPELLIRYENEEAVDDSQLPKDRFSAERLKGVDSTLKIQPAELGDSAVYLCASSSQGRGEQFFGPGTRLTVL.

The V call is TRBV6-6, the J call TRBJ2-1, with D perhaps matching TRBD1 (6 bases). The CDR3 has 13 residues. Per the germline V gene, CDR1 is MNHNY and CDR2 is SVGAGI (reference sequence). Trimming took 7 bases from V and 5 from J, leaving 12 bases between them. This CDR3 reads CASNHRANNEQFF. CDR3 DNA sequence: TGTGCCAGCAACCACAGGGCCAACAATGAGCAGTTCTTC.

The rearrangement uses TRBV6-5 and TRBJ1-2, with TRBD1 matching 9 bases. V lost 7 bases to trimming and J lost 11 bases; unmatched junction nucleotides: 11. The CDR3 spans 13 residues. Germline loops: CDR1 MNHEY, CDR2 SVGAGI. CDR3 DNA sequence: TGTGCCAGCAAAGTTACCGGACAGGGGAATTACACCTTC. It specifies CASKVTGQGNYTF.

This clone was observed a single time. The V and J genes are TRBV9 and TRBJ2-2; weak D call: TRBD2 (6 bases). Looked up from germline, CDR1 is SGDLS and CDR2 is YYNGEE. The CDR3 covers 13 residues. The V end was cut by 3 bases, the J end by 4 bases, with 7 bases between. CDR3 nucleotide sequence: TGTGCCAGCAGCGCCGGGGGCACCGGGGAGCTGTTTTTT. It codes for CASSAGGTGELFF.

The chain combines TRBV6-4 with TRBJ1-1; 9 bases map to TRBD1. The V and J ends lost 7 bases and 5 bases, in that order; junction bases with no gene match: 5. The CDR3 loop spans 13 amino acids. Germline V gene data show CDR1 as MRHNA and CDR2 as SNTAGT. DNA of the CDR3: TGTGCCAGCAACAAACAGGGGGCAACTGAAGCTTTCTTT. Amino acid sequence: CASNKQGATEAFF.

The CDR3 region is CASTSTSLQETQYF. The DNA for the CDR3 is TGTGCCAGCACCTCGACGTCACTGCAAGAGACCCAGTACTTC. V usage is TRBV6-5 and J usage is TRBJ2-5; D is unclear. Trimming took off 7 bases at V and 2 bases at J, with 14 bases between the two ends. CDR1 MNHEY and CDR2 SVGAGI come from the germline V gene. The CDR3 totals 14 residues.

The chain employs TRBV7-8 and TRBJ1-2; weak D call: TRBD1 (6 bases). Germline V lookup: CDR1 SGHVS, CDR2 FQNEAQ. Trimming took 6 bases from V and 7 from J, leaving 21 bases between them. The length of the CDR3 is 15 residues. CDR3 sequence reads: CASSGVEGEWSGYTF. The CDR3 DNA reads TGTGCCAGCAGTGGGGTAGAGGGGGAATGGTCTGGCTACACCTTC. The full variable domain, its missing parts supplied by reference TRBV7-8 and TRBJ1-2, is GAGVSQSPRYKVAKRGQDVALRCDPISGHVSLFWYQQALGQGPEFLTYFQNEAQLDKSGLPSDRFFAERPEGSVSTLKIQRTQQEDSAVYLCASSGVEGEWSGYTFGSGTRLTVV.

V gene TRBV10-3 combines with J gene TRBJ2-7; D tentatively fits TRBD1 or TRBD2 (5 bases each). V was clipped by 6 bases and J by 5 bases, with 8 bases between them. This CDR3 comprises 11 residues. The V gene's germline CDR1 is ENHRY and CDR2 SYGVKD. CDR3 nucleotides: TGTGCCATCAGGGGGGTCCACGAGCAGTACTTC. It specifies CAIRGVHEQYF.

The CDR3, as DNA: TGTGCCAACGAGGGGGATACGCAGTATTTT. Protein: CANEGDTQYF. V and J are TRBV2 and TRBJ2-3; the D gene could be TRBD1 or TRBD2 (5 bases each). The germline V gene has CDR1 SNHLY and CDR2 FYNNEI. The CDR3 length is 10 residues. V gave up 10 bases and J gave up 6 bases, with 8 bases separating them.

This rearrangement joins TRBV6-5 to TRBJ2-5; D ambiguous. Germline V gene lookup returns CDR1 MNHEY and CDR2 SVGAGI. Trimming removed 5 bases at V and 5 bases at J, with 9 bases between. This CDR3 is 12 amino acids long. CDR3 bases: TGTGCCAGCAGTCCGGATGGGGAGACCCAGTACTTC. Translated, it gives CASSPDGETQYF.

In this sample, this clone turned up once. The J gene is TRBJ2-5, the V gene TRBV12-2. TRBV12-2 is a pseudogene segment. This CDR3 comprises 16 residues. This CDR3 is CASRPRDPVVQETQYF. The CDR3 DNA sequence: TGTGCAAGTCGCCCTCGGGACCCGGTAGTCCAAGAGACCCAGTACTTC.

The V call is TRBV5-5, the J call TRBJ1-4; D unclear. V lost 3 bases and J lost 5, with 11 bases in between. There are 14 residues in the CDR3. In germline, CDR1 is SGHKS, CDR2 YYEKEE (reference sequence). The CDR3 DNA follows: TGTGCCAGCAGCTCTACCGCGATCAATGAAAAACTGTTTTTT. Amino acids: CASSSTAINEKLFF.

DNA of the CDR3: TGTGCCATCAGTGCGGGAACTAGCACAGATACGCAGTATTTT. Residues: CAISAGTSTDTQYF. The chain links TRBV10-3 to TRBJ2-3, with D perhaps TRBD2 (5 bases). V lost 4 bases to trimming and J lost 0 bases, with 8 bases between them. The germline V gene encodes CDR1 ENHRY and CDR2 SYGVKD. This CDR3 has 14 residues.

This CDR3 is CASSVDGTYSYEQYF. Written as DNA, the CDR3 is TGTGCCAGCAGCGTAGATGGGACTTACTCCTACGAGCAGTACTTC. The chain is built from TRBV9 and TRBJ2-7, with D perhaps TRBD2 (6 bases). CDR3 length: 15 amino acids. In germline, CDR1 is SGDLS, CDR2 YYNGEE. Trimming shortened V by 0 bases and J by 0 bases, and 10 bases separated the two germline ends.

J is TRBJ2-3 and V is TRBV4-2, with D tentatively TRBD2 (5 bases). The CDR3 loop spans 15 amino acids. Germline CDR1 is LGHNA and CDR2 is YNFKEQ. V lost 4 bases, J lost 1 base, and 12 bases lay in between. CDR3 DNA sequence: TGTGCCAGCAGCCCGGAGGAACCCGGCACAGATACGCAGTATTTT. Translated: CASSPEEPGTDTQYF.

The chain links TRBV2 to TRBJ2-3, with TRBD1 matching over 8 bases. The V segment lost 5 bases and the J segment 3 bases; nucleotides outside the gene matches: 4. The V gene's germline CDR1 is SNHLY and CDR2 FYNNEI. There are 14 residues in the CDR3. The CDR3 loop is CASSRDRGTDTQYF. DNA of the CDR3: TGTGCCAGCAGTCGTGACAGGGGAACAGATACGCAGTATTTT.

The rearrangement joins TRBV7-2 to TRBJ1-4, with TRBD1 matching 7 bases. Unmatched junction bases numbered 6, after V lost 3 bases and J lost 2 bases. Germline lookup yields CDR1 SGHTA and CDR2 FQGNSA. This CDR3 is 16 amino acids long. The CDR3, as DNA: TGTGCCAGCAGCTTTTCAGGGGGGGCCACTAATGAAAAACTGTTTTTT. Translated: CASSFSGGATNEKLFF. Drawing the rest from reference TRBV7-2 and TRBJ1-4, the complete variable domain is GAGVSQSPSNKVTEKGKDVELRCDPISGHTALYWYRQSLGQGLEFLIYFQGNSAPDKSGLPSDRFSAERTGGSVSTLTIQRTQQEDSAVYLCASSFSGGATNEKLFFGSGTQLSVL.

The chain employs TRBV29-1 and TRBJ2-1; tentatively, D is TRBD1 or TRBD2 (5 bases each). Germline values: CDR1 SQVTM, CDR2 ANQGSEA. The length of the CDR3 is 12 residues. The CDR3 reads CEGLDSYNEQFF. The CDR3 bases are TGCGAGGGGCTAGATTCCTACAATGAGCAGTTCTTC.

V usage is TRBV6-6 and J usage is TRBJ1-1, with D possibly being TRBD1 (5 bases). The V and J ends lost 0 bases and 11 bases respectively, with 7 bases between them. CDR3 length equals 11 residues. CDR1 is MNHNY, CDR2 SVGAGI, per germline (reference sequence). The chain's CDR3 is CASSYSGAAFF. Written as DNA, the CDR3 is TGTGCCAGCAGTTACTCAGGGGCGGCTTTCTTT.

This chain uses TRBV7-2 with TRBJ1-1; D might be TRBD1 (5 bases). CDR3 length equals 13 residues. V was pared by 3 bases and J by 1 base, with 6 bases between. Germline-derived CDR1 and CDR2 are SGHTA and FQGNSA. In nucleotides, the CDR3 is TGTGCCAGCAGCTTGCAGGGGAACACTGAAGCTTTCTTT. Its protein product is CASSLQGNTEAFF.

The chain recombines TRBV7-6 with TRBJ2-1; no definite D call. Germline V gene sequence: CDR1 SGHVS, CDR2 FNYEAQ. The CDR3 spans 12 residues. V lost 5 bases and J 6 bases, leaving 8 bases between the germline ends. The DNA of the CDR3 is TGTGCCAGCAGCCTCCCGGGCAATGAGCAGTTCTTC. This encodes CASSLPGNEQFF.

This clone occurred once. This sequence joins TRBV6-6 and TRBJ2-1; 13 bases are shared with TRBD2. This CDR3 region has 14 residues. Germline CDR1 is MNHNY and CDR2 is SVGAGI (reference sequence). J gave up 14 bases and V 5 bases, and 9 bases lay outside the gene matches. The CDR3 loop is CASSTTSGRVLEFF. The CDR3 DNA sequence: TGTGCCAGCAGTACAACTAGCGGGAGGGTCTTAGAGTTCTTC.

The chain couples TRBV4-1 to TRBJ1-1; D is ambiguous. The V and J ends lost 0 bases and 3 bases respectively, with 17 bases between them. Germline assignment: CDR1 MGHRA and CDR2 YSYEKL. This CDR3 is built from 17 residues. CDR3 residues: CASSQEGSGRIYTEAFF. CDR3 in DNA: TGCGCCAGCAGCCAAGAGGGCAGCGGAAGGATATACACTGAAGCTTTCTTT.

The J gene is TRBJ2-2, the V gene TRBV6-5, with D perhaps given as TRBD1 or TRBD2 (5 bases each). The CDR3 sequence is 15 residues long. Germline CDR1 is MNHEY and CDR2 is SVGAGI. The V end lost 0 bases, the J end lost 6 bases, and 11 bases lay between the germline ends. Written as DNA, the CDR3 is TGTGCCAGCAGTTACTCTTACGAGGGGCCCGGGGAGCTGTTTTTT. Residues: CASSYSYEGPGELFF.

This clone was observed once. One end of the junction fails to match germline, which may point to a read error. The V gene is TRBV6-5, the J gene TRBJ2-3; a possible D gene is TRBD1 (5 bases). Germline V gene lookup returns CDR1 MNHEY and CDR2 SVGAGI. The CDR3 runs to 14 residues. CDR3 loop: CAGRVGPSTDTQYF. The CDR3 DNA follows: TGTGCCGGCAGGGTAGGACCGAGCACAGATACGCAGTATTTT.

The rearrangement links TRBV28 to TRBJ2-1, with a tentative D call TRBD2 (6 bases). CDR1 and CDR2 (germline): MDHEN, SYDVKM. V was shortened by 5 bases and J by 9 bases, with 23 bases between the two germline ends. This CDR3 comprises 16 residues. The CDR3 DNA reads as TGTGCCAGCAGTAGCCCGGGGCCCCGGGACTTCAGTGAGCAGTTCTTC. This sequence encodes CASSSPGPRDFSEQFF.